Listed below are T cell receptor beta chains from one sample, sequenced in a study of regulatory T cells in long-lasting Graves disease. MiXCR, run by TCRdb on the multiplex PCR reads, gives a single entry per CDR3 protein. The sample has some 600,000 distinct CDR3 sequences; 16% are singletons. These sequences were also reported in another study, on T cells in Graves' hyperthyroidism and ophthalmopathy.

The sample consisted of peripheral blood mononuclear cells (PBMCs), taken at new diagnosis, from a patient treated with antithyroid drugs. These TCRs come from a man between 18 and 35 years old with Graves disease. Both conserved end residues are part of each CDR3. The D gene is left open where the match is weak. Where a row states a size, it is once, few, many or the class of an expanded clone; other rows omit it.

d_call	v_call	j_call	clone_size	cdr3_aa	cdr3_nt
.	TRBV28	TRBJ2-1	.	CASSEFFQGLGYNEQFF	TGTGCCAGCAGTGAATTTTTCCAGGGGCTAGGGTACAATGAGCAGTTCTTC
TRBD1	TRBV6-1	TRBJ2-3	many	CASSDRGTGRVGDTQYF	TGTGCCAGCAGTGATAGGGGGACAGGGAGGGTAGGGGATACGCAGTATTTT
TRBD2	TRBV19	TRBJ2-5	.	CASSTTGGPETQYF	TGTGCCAGTAGTACGACGGGAGGGCCAGAGACCCAGTACTTC
.	TRBV7-9	TRBJ2-5	.	CASSLEPQETQYF	TGTGCCAGCAGCTTAGAGCCACAAGAGACCCAGTACTTC
.	TRBV7-9	TRBJ2-3	.	CASSLIALGFPDTQYF	TGTGCCAGCAGCTTAATAGCACTAGGATTTCCAGATACGCAGTATTTT
TRBD1	TRBV4-1	TRBJ2-3	.	CASSQDRTGRTDTQYF	TGCGCCAGCAGCCAAGATCGGACAGGGCGAACAGATACGCAGTATTTT
.	TRBV6-9	TRBJ1-1	many	CASSYGGAYAFF	TGTGCCAGCAGTTATGGGGGGGCGTATGCTTTCTTT
.	TRBV24-1	TRBJ2-7	.	CATSDPLEGSEQHF	TGTGCCACCAGTGACCCCTTGGAGGGTTCTGAGCAGCACTTC
TRBD2	TRBV6-2/TRBV6-3	TRBJ2-5	.	CASTDLAGGIQTQYF	TGTGCCAGCACGGACCTAGCGGGAGGGATCCAGACCCAGTACTTC
TRBD2	TRBV20-1	TRBJ2-3	few	CSARGGLASGSTDTQYF	TGCAGTGCTAGAGGGGGTCTGGCTAGCGGTAGCACAGATACGCAGTATTTT
.	TRBV29-1	TRBJ2-1	few	CSGKGSGEQFF	TGCAGCGGGAAAGGGTCGGGTGAGCAGTTCTTC
TRBD1	TRBV2	TRBJ2-2	once	CASTRRGGQGTGELFF	TGTGCCAGCACTCGAAGAGGTGGACAGGGGACCGGGGAGCTGTTTTTT
.	TRBV9	TRBJ1-5	.	CASSAGAVNQPQHF	TGTGCCAGCAGCGCAGGAGCGGTGAATCAGCCCCAGCATTTT
.	TRBV30	TRBJ1-6	.	CAWSSLPGDIGSPLHF	TGTGCCTGGAGCTCCCTGCCAGGGGACATCGGTTCACCCCTCCACTTT
.	TRBV5-1	TRBJ2-5	.	CASSLKSGQVETQYF	TGCGCCAGCAGCTTGAAGAGTGGGCAGGTGGAGACCCAGTACTTC
TRBD2	TRBV19	TRBJ2-7	few	CASSISGSHEQYF	TGTGCCAGTAGTATTAGCGGGAGCCACGAGCAGTACTTC
.	TRBV4-1	TRBJ2-7	.	CASSQDPPTSRPYEQYF	TGCGCCAGCAGCCAAGACCCTCCTACTAGCCGACCCTACGAGCAGTACTTC
TRBD2	TRBV5-1	TRBJ2-7	many	CASSLEGGSRNEQYF	TGCGCCAGCAGCTTGGAGGGCGGGAGTCGAAACGAGCAGTACTTC
.	TRBV20-1	TRBJ2-7	.	CSARATFDEQYF	TGCAGTGCTAGGGCGACTTTCGACGAGCAGTACTTC
.	TRBV6-1	TRBJ2-6	few	CASNQGRLTGANVLTF	TGTGCCAGCAACCAGGGGCGACTAACTGGGGCCAACGTCCTGACTTTC
.	TRBV28	TRBJ1-1	many	CASSFLGRREAFF	TGTGCCAGCAGTTTCCTCGGACGGAGAGAAGCTTTCTTT
.	TRBV7-3	TRBJ1-3	few	CASSPALCGISGNTIYF	TGTGCCAGCAGCCCAGCTTTGTGTGGAATCTCTGGAAACACCATATATTTT
.	TRBV9	TRBJ2-1	.	CASSAQTSGLDEQFF	TGTGCCAGCAGCGCTCAGACTAGTGGGTTAGATGAGCAGTTCTTC
TRBD1	TRBV7-9	TRBJ2-3	.	CASSYRDRGPDTQYF	TGTGCCAGCAGCTACCGGGACAGGGGCCCAGATACGCAGTATTTT
TRBD1	TRBV15	TRBJ2-7	many	CAIARDRAHEQYF	TGTGCCATCGCGCGGGACAGGGCCCACGAGCAGTACTTC
.	TRBV28	TRBJ1-1	.	CASIANMNTEAFF	TGTGCCAGCATCGCGAACATGAACACTGAAGCTTTCTTT
.	TRBV28	TRBJ2-1	many	CASRGGGSSVYNEQFF	TGTGCCAGCAGAGGGGGGGGATCGTCGGTCTACAATGAGCAGTTCTTC
.	TRBV7-8	TRBJ2-7	many	CASSLARRGVGEQYF	TGTGCCAGCAGCTTAGCTCGGAGGGGGGTCGGCGAGCAGTACTTC
TRBD1	TRBV5-1	TRBJ1-3	few	CASSLAGGAVVGGNTIYF	TGCGCCAGCAGCTTGGCAGGGGGCGCGGTTGTAGGTGGAAACACCATATATTTT
.	TRBV24-1	TRBJ1-2	few	CATSEGTNYGYTF	TGTGCCACCAGTGAGGGGACTAACTATGGCTACACCTTC
TRBD2	TRBV2	TRBJ2-7	few	CASSERLAGADF	TGTGCCAGCAGTGAAAGGCTAGCGGGAGCCGACTTC
.	TRBV29-1	TRBJ2-2	few	CSVGVWENTGELFF	TGCAGCGTTGGGGTATGGGAGAACACCGGGGAGCTGTTTTTT
TRBD1	TRBV4-3	TRBJ1-3	.	CASSHPGQGSGNTIYF	TGCGCCAGCAGCCATCCTGGACAGGGCTCTGGAAACACCATATATTTT
.	TRBV6-2/TRBV6-3	TRBJ2-7	many	CASNEPYEQYF	TGTGCCAGCAATGAACCCTACGAGCAGTACTTC
.	TRBV2	TRBJ2-5	many	CASRGLTGKETQYF	TGTGCCAGCAGAGGACTCACAGGAAAAGAGACCCAGTACTTC
.	TRBV20-1	TRBJ1-5	many	CSARDINQPQHF	TGCAGTGCCAGGGACATCAATCAGCCCCAGCATTTT
.	TRBV12-3/TRBV12-4	TRBJ2-7	many	CASSLVIGRGDEQYF	TGTGCCAGCAGTTTGGTTATTGGCAGGGGGGACGAGCAGTACTTC
.	TRBV20-1	TRBJ1-2	.	CSAEQGLGYTF	TGCAGTGCGGAACAGGGCCTCGGCTACACCTTC
.	TRBV7-8	TRBJ2-7	many	CASSFSQGGEQYF	TGTGCCAGCAGCTTTAGCCAGGGAGGCGAGCAGTACTTC
.	TRBV7-2	TRBJ1-4	.	CASSLSTGGGAYEKLFF	TGTGCCAGCAGCTTAAGCACGGGCGGGGGCGCTTACGAAAAACTGTTTTTT
TRBD1	TRBV28	TRBJ2-5	.	CASSLFTGTGGVETQYF	TGTGCCAGCAGTTTATTCACCGGGACAGGGGGTGTAGAGACCCAGTACTTC
.	TRBV6-5	TRBJ1-1	few	CASSYGVGQSLNPEAFF	TGTGCCAGCAGTTACGGCGTCGGACAGTCTCTTAACCCTGAAGCTTTCTTT
TRBD2	TRBV5-1	TRBJ2-1	.	CASSAGGSGEQFF	TGCGCCAGCTCAGCGGGAGGTTCGGGTGAGCAGTTCTTC
.	TRBV5-1	TRBJ2-7	many	CASSLAKGMGEQYF	TGCGCCAGCAGCTTGGCCAAGGGTATGGGCGAGCAGTACTTC
TRBD1	TRBV9	TRBJ1-2	.	CASSPQGQGSGYTF	TGTGCCAGCAGCCCCCAAGGACAGGGGTCAGGCTACACCTTC
TRBD1	TRBV7-9	TRBJ1-2	few	CASRPPGYGDRGVLNYGYTF	TGTGCCAGCAGGCCTCCCGGGTATGGTGACAGGGGGGTTTTGAACTATGGCTACACCTTC
.	TRBV19	TRBJ1-2	few	CASSISRGGLYGYTF	TGTGCCAGTAGTATATCTCGTGGGGGCCTCTATGGCTACACCTTC